This T cell receptor beta chain appears in the sequencing data of a study of PD-L1 blockade in urothelial cancer. This CDR3 is 20 amino acids long. Germline V gene lookup returns CDR1 MGHRA and CDR2 YSYEKL. With V trimmed by 4 bases and J by 1 base, 13 bases remained unmatched. TCRdb keeps only in-frame clones here, not all; method: immunoSEQ multiplex PCR. The profile shows tens of thousands of clones, roughly 90% of them singletons. This chain joins TRBV4-1 and TRBJ2-7; 16 bases align to TRBD2. Source: PBMCs, taken around atezolizumab (anti-PD-L1) treatment. The receptor's source is a man between 60 and 70 years old with urothelial cancer. The CDR3 loop is CASSPTLGLAGGTLSYEQYF. CDR3 coding DNA: TGCGCCAGCAGCCCCACACTGGGACTAGCGGGGGGGACTTTATCCTACGAGCAGTACTTC.